The 18 T cell receptor beta chains given below trace back to one sample, sequenced in a study of blood T cell repertoires in COVID-19. The table came from immunoSEQ multiplex PCR; TCRdb's copy has only in-frame clones and leaves some out. This sample has 55,000 to 95,000 clones; roughly 85% occur once, and the top ten carry roughly 2%. Sequencing was performed on peripheral blood. All receptors derive from an older woman with acute or convalescent COVID-19.

The V and J genes are TRBV24-1 and TRBJ2-3, with a weak D call TRBD1 (5 bases). The CDR3 length is 12 residues. The ends were cut back, 6 bases at V and 3 bases at J, with 6 bases in the middle. Germline V gene lookup returns CDR1 KGHDR and CDR2 SFDVKD. The CDR3 coding sequence is TGTGCCACCAGTCGACAGACAGATACGCAGTATTTT. It yields the protein CATSRQTDTQYF.

V usage is TRBV19 and J usage is TRBJ1-5; D not resolved. V lost 8 bases to trimming and J lost 1 base, with 6 bases between them. This CDR3 contains 12 residues. The germline CDR1 and CDR2 sequences are LNHDA and SQIVND (reference sequence). CDR3 bases: TGTGCCAGTGGCTGGAGCAATCAGCCCCAGCATTTT. Amino acids: CASGWSNQPQHF.

The chain links TRBV10-3 to TRBJ1-2, with 10 bases matching TRBD1. Germline CDR1 ENHRY, CDR2 SYGVKD. This CDR3 spans 16 amino acids. The V and J ends lost 7 bases and 8 bases, in that order; junction bases with no gene match: 16. The CDR3 reads CAIIDGLGTGESGYTF. The CDR3 region has the DNA TGTGCCATCATCGATGGCCTCGGGACAGGGGAATCAGGCTACACCTTC.

The V and J genes are TRBV6-4 and TRBJ2-7, with TRBD1 matching over 8 bases. The CDR3 extends over 15 amino acids. Per the germline V gene, CDR1 is MRHNA and CDR2 is SNTAGT. V was clipped by 4 bases and J by 2 bases; unmatched bases: 7. In nucleotides, the CDR3 is TGTGCCAGCAGTGTCCGACAGGGGCTTCCCTACGAGCAGTACTTC. It codes for CASSVRQGLPYEQYF.

V and J are TRBV12-3 or TRBV12-4 and TRBJ1-3; D ambiguous. The CDR3 extends over 11 amino acids. V lost 3 bases to trimming and J lost 7 bases, with 4 bases between them. The CDR3 DNA is TGTGCCAGCAGTTTCCGGAACACCATATATTTT. Its translation: CASSFRNTIYF.

The chain uses TRBV28 and TRBJ1-1; D not resolved. The CDR3 covers 12 residues. Germline V gene lookup returns CDR1 MDHEN and CDR2 SYDVKM. The V end lost 6 bases, the J end lost 1 base, and 6 bases lay between the germline ends. The DNA of the CDR3 is TGTGCCAGCAGCCTTCGGAACACTGAAGCTTTCTTT. As protein: CASSLRNTEAFF.

V usage is TRBV2 and J usage is TRBJ1-4; 7 bases align to TRBD1. The CDR3 is made up of 14 amino acids. V was pared by 4 bases and J by 8 bases, with 7 bases of the junction left unmatched. The germline V gene has CDR1 SNHLY and CDR2 FYNNEI. This CDR3 is CASSAWRDREKLFF. Here the CDR3 DNA reads TGTGCCAGCAGTGCGTGGAGGGACAGAGAAAAACTGTTTTTT.

The CDR3 reads CASSPKEGYTDTQYF. CDR3 sequence (DNA): TGTGCCAGCTCACCGAAAGAGGGTTACACAGATACGCAGTATTTT. This chain joins TRBV18 and TRBJ2-3; possibly TRBD2 for D (5 bases). V was clipped by 3 bases and J by 2 bases, with 12 bases between them. The CDR3 is made up of 15 amino acids. Germline CDR1 KGHSH, CDR2 LQKENI.

CDR3 nucleotide sequence: TGTGCCAGCAGTTTAGCGGGGGGCATCACAGATACGCAGTATTTT. Translation gives CASSLAGGITDTQYF. The chain joins TRBV27 to TRBJ2-3, with 8 bases that match TRBD2. V was clipped by 2 bases and J by 2 bases; unmatched bases: 3. Germline V lookup: CDR1 MNHEY, CDR2 SMNVEV (reference sequence). The CDR3 covers 15 residues.

This CDR3 is CASRPNMNTEAFF. CDR3 nucleotides: TGTGCCAGCAGGCCGAACATGAACACTGAAGCTTTCTTT. V usage is TRBV28 and J usage is TRBJ1-1; D not certain. The CDR3 sequence is 13 residues long. V was clipped by 6 bases and J by 0 bases, with 8 bases between them. The V gene's germline CDR1 is MDHEN and CDR2 SYDVKM.

The chain joins TRBV10-2 to TRBJ1-5; D ambiguous. From germline, CDR1 is WSHSY and CDR2 SAAADI. Trimming stripped 4 bases from V and 7 bases from J, with 17 bases between. The CDR3 has 15 amino acids. For the CDR3, the DNA is TGCGCCAGCAGTGCCAGCACGGAGCCCTGGCAGCCCCAGCATTTT. Amino acid sequence: CASSASTEPWQPQHF.

V usage is TRBV19 and J usage is TRBJ2-1; the D gene is possibly TRBD2 (7 bases). This CDR3 has 15 amino acids. The ends were cut back, 3 bases at V and 2 bases at J, with 11 bases in the middle. Germline CDR1 and CDR2: LNHDA and SQIVND (reference sequence). The CDR3 DNA reads as TGTGCCAGTAGTATTGCGGGGGCCCCCTACAATGAGCAGTTCTTC. Translating gives CASSIAGAPYNEQFF.

This sequence joins TRBV30 and TRBJ1-5; 10 nucleotides match TRBD1. Germline-derived CDR1 and CDR2 are GTSNPN and SVGIG (reference sequence). V gave up 2 bases and J gave up 6 bases; unmatched junction bases: 10. The CDR3 consists of 16 residues. The DNA of the CDR3 is TGTGCCTGGAGTAGAACCGGGACAGGGGACTCTCAGCCCCAGCATTTT. Protein: CAWSRTGTGDSQPQHF.

The chain recombines TRBV21-1 with TRBJ2-5; TRBD2 reflects the table's D call only, with no check against the DNA. TRBV21-1 is a documented pseudogene. The CDR3 runs to 13 residues. CDR3 loop: CARGSGEGETQYF. CDR3 coding DNA: TGTGCCCGCGGGAGCGGGGAGGGAGAGACCCAGTACTTC.

V is TRBV4-1 and J is TRBJ2-3, with a weak D call TRBD2 (6 bases). Germline CDR1 reads MGHRA; CDR2 reads YSYEKL. V lost 1 base and J 3 bases, leaving 8 bases between the germline ends. The CDR3 sequence is 14 residues long. CDR3 bases: TGCGCCAGCAGCCAAGGACTAGAAACAGATACGCAGTATTTT. This sequence encodes CASSQGLETDTQYF.

The chain has TRBV19 and TRBJ2-1; 14 bases fit TRBD2. Germline lookup yields CDR1 LNHDA and CDR2 SQIVND (reference sequence). V shed 11 bases, J shed 6 bases, and the junction held 6 bases outside the gene matches. The CDR3 has 14 residues. The CDR3 DNA is TGTGCCGTAGGGACTAGCGGGAGTGGCAATGAGCAGTTCTTC. It yields the protein CAVGTSGSGNEQFF.

On this clone: It is unclear where the CDR3 begins or ends on the DNA, so no DNA is shown, and the CDR3 is as TCRdb lists it. The V and J genes are TRBV5-1 and TRBJ1-1; the table's D call, TRBD1, was not checked against the DNA. The length of the CDR3 is 14 amino acids, counting both ends. Looked up from germline, CDR1 is SGHRS and CDR2 is YFSETQ. The CDR3 loop is CASSFGQGNTEAFF.

This clone has only one observation. The chain recombines TRBV7-2 with TRBJ2-5, with D unresolved. Germline CDR1 SGHTA, CDR2 FQGNSA. Trimming removed 1 base at V and 7 bases at J, with 13 bases between. There are 14 residues in the CDR3. CDR3 nucleotides: TGTGCCAGCAGCTTAGAACGCCATTCGGGGACCCAGTACTTC. This sequence encodes CASSLERHSGTQYF.